A single sample gave rise to the 18 T cell receptor beta chains below, sequenced in a study of T-cell memory formation after mild COVID-19. In TCRdb, the 5' RACE reads were re-called with MiXCR into one record per CDR3 protein. The table shows 550,000 to 700,000 distinct CDR3 sequences, with roughly 18% occurring only once. Sequencing used PBMCs or a T cell subset sorted from them (not recorded which). These receptors came from an adult woman who had mild COVID-19 (a few samples of this study predate the infection). Cell type and time point are not known.

The chain uses TRBV6-1 and TRBJ1-1; 7 nucleotides match TRBD1. This CDR3 is built from 14 residues. V trimming: 7 bases; J trimming: 4 bases; junction bases outside the gene matches: 9. Per the germline V gene, CDR1 is MNHNS and CDR2 is SASEGT. The chain's CDR3 is CASTLTQGGTEAFF. CDR3 bases: TGTGCCAGCACTCTCACCCAGGGGGGCACTGAAGCTTTCTTT.

This clonotype was found a few times. This sequence joins TRBV30 and TRBJ1-6; 8 bases are a match to TRBD1. The CDR3 has 12 amino acids. V dropped 8 bases and J dropped 8; count of bases not matched to a gene: 5. Germline V gene lookup returns CDR1 GTSNPN and CDR2 SVGIG (reference sequence). The CDR3 spells CAVDRVYSPLHF. DNA of the CDR3: TGTGCCGTGGACAGGGTTTATTCACCCCTCCACTTT.

V is TRBV4-2 and J is TRBJ2-1; 9 bases are shared with TRBD2. The CDR3 sequence is 16 residues long. With V trimmed by 3 bases and J by 5 bases, 8 bases remained unmatched. CDR1 and CDR2 (germline): LGHNA, YNFKEQ. CDR3 DNA: TGTGCCAGCAGCCAGGCGGGGACTAGCAGAAACAATGAGCAGTTCTTC. It specifies CASSQAGTSRNNEQFF.

This clonotype was recorded a few times. V and J are TRBV4-1 and TRBJ2-5, with D possibly matching TRBD2 (5 bases). V was trimmed by 2 bases and J by 2 bases, leaving 12 bases between them. Germline V gives CDR1 MGHRA, CDR2 YSYEKL. The CDR3 sequence is 15 residues long. The CDR3 DNA reads as TGCGCCAGCAGCCAACTTGAACTAGGACAAGAGACCCAGTACTTC. Protein sequence: CASSQLELGQETQYF.

In this sample, this clonotype turned up a few times. The chain couples TRBV4-1 to TRBJ2-7; D might be TRBD1 (5 bases). The V gene's germline CDR1 is MGHRA and CDR2 YSYEKL. Trimming shortened V by 1 base and J by 7 bases, and 11 bases separated the two germline ends. This CDR3 contains 13 residues. CDR3 nucleotides: TGCGCCAGCAGCCAAGTCCCAGGGTGGGAGCAGTACTTC. Translating it yields CASSQVPGWEQYF.

The gene calls are TRBV12-3 or TRBV12-4 and TRBJ1-2; D not resolved. Trimming pared 5 bases from V and 4 bases from J, leaving 23 bases between. The CDR3 runs to 17 residues. The CDR3 region is CASSPIDPWTVSYGYTF. DNA of the CDR3: TGTGCCAGCAGTCCGATTGACCCGTGGACGGTGAGCTATGGCTACACCTTC.

This clonotype was observed many times. The rearrangement links TRBV11-2 to TRBJ2-1; 10 nucleotides agree with TRBD2. Germline V gene lookup returns CDR1 SGHAT and CDR2 FQNNGV. The length of the CDR3 is 15 residues. The V segment lost 4 bases and the J segment 2 bases; nucleotides outside the gene matches: 2. CDR3 loop: CASSSGTSAYNEQFF. CDR3 bases: TGTGCCAGCAGCTCCGGGACTAGCGCCTACAATGAGCAGTTCTTC.

The chain couples TRBV6-5 to TRBJ1-1; tentative D call: TRBD1 (5 bases). The CDR3 is 15 amino acids. The V end was cut by 2 bases, the J end by 0 bases, with 10 bases between. The germline gives CDR1 MNHEY, CDR2 SVGAGI. In DNA form, the CDR3 reads TGTGCCAGCAGTTACCGGGGCGCCTTGAACACTGAAGCTTTCTTT. Translated: CASSYRGALNTEAFF.

The chain has TRBV7-8 and TRBJ2-1; weak D call: TRBD2 (5 bases). Germline CDR1 is SGHVS and CDR2 is FQNEAQ. Trimming took 3 bases from V and 2 from J, leaving 11 bases between them. The CDR3 loop spans 15 amino acids. The CDR3 spells CASSFASPTYNEQFF. In DNA, the CDR3 is TGTGCCAGCAGCTTTGCTAGCCCGACCTACAATGAGCAGTTCTTC.

This rearrangement joins TRBV24-1 to TRBJ1-2; the D gene is possibly TRBD1 (6 bases). Per germline, CDR1 KGHDR and CDR2 SFDVKD. Trimming pared 4 bases from V and 3 bases from J, leaving 17 bases between. This CDR3 region has 16 residues. The CDR3, as DNA: TGTGCCACCAGTGACGCTGACCGGGACACGGACTATGGCTACACCTTC. Protein sequence: CATSDADRDTDYGYTF.

The sample holds a few counts of this clonotype. As DNA, the CDR3 is TGCGCCAGTCGGGACAGGGGGCAGGATCAGCCCCAGCATTTT. The encoded protein is CASRDRGQDQPQHF. This sequence joins TRBV5-1 and TRBJ1-5, with TRBD1 identical over 12 bases. The CDR3 loop spans 14 amino acids. Germline lookup yields CDR1 SGHRS and CDR2 YFSETQ. The junction had 5 bases not matched to a gene; V was cut back by 8 bases and J by 5 bases. Full variable domain (outside the CDR3, taken from reference TRBV5-1 and TRBJ1-5): KAGVTQTPRYLIKTRGQQVTLSCSPISGHRSVSWYQQTPGQGLQFLFEYFSETQRNKGNFPGRFSGRQFSNSRSEMNVSTLELGDSALYLCASRDRGQDQPQHFGDGTRLSIL.

V gene TRBV7-3 combines with J gene TRBJ2-1, with TRBD1 as a possible D gene (6 bases). Deletions cut 5 bases from V and 8 bases from J, with 10 bases between. The CDR3 runs 12 residues. Germline V gene data show CDR1 as SGHTA and CDR2 as FQGTGA. The CDR3 nucleotides are TGTGCCAGCAGCCGTGAGGGGGATGAGCAGTTCTTC. Translation gives CASSREGDEQFF. Full variable domain (missing parts from reference TRBV7-3 and TRBJ2-1): GAGVSQTPSNKVTEKGKYVELRCDPISGHTALYWYRQSLGQGPEFLIYFQGTGAADDSGLPNDRFFAVRPEGSVSTLKIQRTERGDSAVYLCASSREGDEQFFGPGTRLTVL.

The J gene is TRBJ1-1, the V gene TRBV5-1, with 7 bases that match TRBD1. Germline CDR1 reads SGHRS; CDR2 reads YFSETQ. The CDR3 extends over 15 amino acids. V lost 2 bases and J lost 7; bases outside the gene matches: 11. CDR3 sequence (DNA): TGCGCCAGCAGCTTTTATCGACAGGGAATAATTGAAGCTTTCTTT. It is translated as CASSFYRQGIIEAFF.

This clonotype turned up a few times. The rearrangement joins TRBV18 to TRBJ2-5; D gene ambiguous. Germline values: CDR1 KGHSH, CDR2 LQKENI. CDR3 length: 13 amino acids. Trimming stripped 8 bases from V and 1 base from J, with 11 bases between. For the CDR3, the DNA is TGTGCCAGCACCCGGACGTTCCAAGAGACCCAGTACTTC. Protein: CASTRTFQETQYF.

This clonotype turned up a few times. The rearrangement joins TRBV7-9 to TRBJ2-1, with D possibly called TRBD1 or TRBD2 (5 bases each). CDR1 is SEHNR, CDR2 FQNEAQ, per germline (reference sequence). Trimming cost V 5 bases and J 11 bases, with 13 bases left between them. This CDR3 is built from 12 residues. The CDR3 sequence: CASSTTGPKQFF. In DNA form, the CDR3 reads TGTGCCAGCAGCACTACGGGGCCCAAGCAGTTCTTC.

The chain carries TRBV19 and TRBJ1-5; TRBD1 agrees at 9 bases. Per germline, CDR1 LNHDA and CDR2 SQIVND (reference sequence). The J segment lost 4 bases and the V segment lost 5 bases, leaving 9 bases of the junction unmatched. The CDR3 extends over 16 amino acids. The CDR3 sequence is CASSAVIGQGNQPQHF. The CDR3, as DNA: TGTGCCAGTAGTGCTGTGATTGGACAGGGGAATCAGCCCCAGCATTTT. Supplemented by reference TRBV19 and TRBJ1-5, the full variable domain reads DGGITQSPKYLFRKEGQNVTLSCEQNLNHDAMYWYRQDPGQGLRLIYYSQIVNDFQKGDIAEGYSVSREKKESFPLTVTSAQKNPTAFYLCASSAVIGQGNQPQHFGDGTRLSIL.

The chain has TRBV21-1 and TRBJ2-5; TRBD1 is the table's D call, not checked against the DNA. TRBV21-1 is noted as a pseudogene. This CDR3 is 16 amino acids long. As DNA, the CDR3 is TGTGCCAGCAGCAAAGACCTGGGACAGGGGGAAGAGACCCAGTACTTC. Translation: CASSKDLGQGEETQYF.

This clonotype was picked up a small number of times. The chain links TRBV7-9 to TRBJ2-7, with 9 bases aligning to TRBD1. The CDR3 has 15 amino acids. The V gene's germline CDR1 is SEHNR and CDR2 FQNEAQ (reference sequence). The junction had 9 bases not matched to a gene; V was cut back by 3 bases and J by 6 bases. The CDR3 here is CASSFGQGTLSEQYF. The DNA for the CDR3 is TGTGCCAGCAGCTTCGGACAGGGGACTTTAAGCGAGCAGTACTTC.